The rows below give T cell receptor beta chains drawn from one sample of a study of cytomegalovirus exposure and HLA in healthy donors. Some clones are missing from TCRdb's copy, which holds only in-frame ones; the method was immunoSEQ multiplex PCR. The table has approximately 150,000 clones, about 83% seen once. Sequencing was carried out using PBMCs. All receptors derive from a girl aged 5-17 years in good health and CMV-seropositive. Both conserved end residues are part of each CDR3. The D gene is left open where the match is weak. Clone size, where shown, is once, few, many, or a class for clones that have expanded.

cdr3_length	d_call	v_call	j_call	clone_size	cdr3_aa	cdr3_nt
13	NA	TRBV27	TRBJ1-2	medium-sized	CASKSTASYGYTF	TGTGCCAGCAAGTCTACGGCTAGCTATGGCTACACCTTC
15	NA	TRBV6-5	TRBJ1-5	NA	CASSQSERGGLPQHF	TGTGCCAGCAGCCAATCGGAGCGAGGCGGATTGCCTCAGCATTTT
16	NA	TRBV4-1	TRBJ1-2	NA	CASSQGGSGRFYGYTF	TGCGCCAGCAGCCAAGGAGGGTCTGGAAGATTCTATGGCTACACCTTC
15	NA	TRBV6-5	TRBJ2-2	once	CASSYSPANTGELFF	TGTGCCAGCAGTTACTCTCCAGCGAACACCGGGGAGCTGTTTTTT
13	NA	TRBV5-6	TRBJ1-2	NA	CASSLVGRNGYTF	TGTGCCAGCAGCTTGGTGGGGAGGAATGGCTACACCTTC
17	TRBD2	TRBV6-4	TRBJ2-1	NA	CASSKGASGGPYNEQFF	TGTGCCAGCAGCAAGGGCGCTAGCGGGGGGCCATACAATGAGCAGTTCTTC
14	TRBD1	TRBV5-1	TRBJ1-5	few	CASSTGQGNQPQHF	TGCGCCAGCAGTACTGGACAGGGAAATCAGCCCCAGCATTTT
13	TRBD1	TRBV29-1	TRBJ1-2	NA	CSVEGTANYGYTF	TGCAGCGTTGAGGGGACAGCTAACTATGGCTACACCTTC
17	NA	TRBV7-6	TRBJ2-1	NA	CASSLGAGFGSYNEQFF	TGTGCCAGCAGCTTAGGCGCGGGCTTTGGCTCCTACAATGAGCAGTTCTTC
15	NA	TRBV19	TRBJ1-5	NA	CASSPLGRGLEPQHF	TGTGCCAGTAGCCCTCTTGGACGGGGACTTGAACCCCAGCATTTT
15	TRBD2	TRBV5-1	TRBJ2-7	NA	CASSLAGGVTDEQYF	TGCGCCAGCAGCTTGGCCGGGGGGGTCACCGACGAGCAGTACTTC
14	TRBD1	TRBV15	TRBJ2-7	NA	CATSRGTGVDEQYF	TGTGCCACCAGCAGAGGGACAGGGGTGGACGAGCAGTACTTC
15	NA	TRBV19	TRBJ2-1	few	CASSIDRVSYNEQFF	TGTGCCAGTAGTATAGACAGGGTATCCTACAATGAGCAGTTCTTC
11	NA	TRBV20-1	TRBJ2-3	NA	CSARVPSTQYF	TGCAGTGCTAGGGTCCCTAGCACGCAGTATTTT
14	NA	TRBV5-1	TRBJ1-2	NA	CASSSPPTEYGYTF	TGCGCCAGCAGCTCGCCACCGACTGAGTATGGCTACACCTTC
18	TRBD1	TRBV11-3	TRBJ2-7	NA	CASSPSRDRILISYEQYF	TGTGCCAGCAGCCCGTCCCGGGACAGGATCCTAATCTCCTACGAGCAGTACTTC
14	TRBD1	TRBV4-2	TRBJ2-2	NA	CASSTGTGTGELFF	TGTGCCAGCAGCACCGGGACAGGGACCGGGGAGCTGTTTTTT
12	NA	TRBV29-1	TRBJ1-2	few	CSALGENYGYTF	TGCAGCGCCCTCGGGGAAAACTATGGCTACACCTTC
12	NA	TRBV7-2	TRBJ2-5	NA	CASSLERGTQYF	TGTGCCAGCAGCTTAGAAAGGGGGACCCAGTACTTC
15	TRBD1	TRBV6-1	TRBJ2-1	NA	CASSEVTGGGNEQFF	TGTGCCAGCAGTGAAGTAACAGGGGGAGGAAATGAGCAGTTCTTC
13	TRBD1	TRBV6-5	TRBJ1-2	NA	CASSRDREYGYTF	TGTGCCAGCAGCCGGGACAGGGAATATGGCTACACCTTC
15	NA	TRBV27	TRBJ1-1	NA	CASSTPGVGGTEAFF	TGTGCCAGCAGTACCCCCGGTGTGGGGGGCACTGAAGCTTTCTTT
14	TRBD1	TRBV9	TRBJ2-7	NA	CASSVAPGGYEQYF	TGTGCCAGCAGCGTAGCCCCAGGGGGCTACGAGCAGTACTTC
16	TRBD1	TRBV19	TRBJ2-1	once	CASSIIETGAYNEQFF	TGTGCCAGTAGTATAATCGAGACAGGGGCCTACAATGAGCAGTTCTTC
14	NA	TRBV5-1	TRBJ1-6	NA	CASSFRGEDSPLHF	TGCGCCAGCAGCTTCAGGGGCGAAGATTCACCCCTCCACTTT
13	NA	TRBV2	TRBJ1-1	NA	CASSRGMNTEAFF	TGTGCCAGCAGTCGGGGGATGAACACTGAAGCTTTCTTT
13	NA	TRBV27	TRBJ1-2	NA	CASSFPGGYGYTF	TGTGCCAGCAGTTTCCCGGGGGGCTATGGCTACACCTTC
15	NA	TRBV4-2	TRBJ2-1	NA	CASSQVWAAYNEQFF	TGTGCCAGCAGCCAAGTTTGGGCTGCATACAATGAGCAGTTCTTC
13	NA	TRBV6-5	TRBJ1-2	NA	CASSPDRNYGYTF	TGTGCCAGCAGCCCCGACAGGAACTATGGCTACACCTTC
14	NA	TRBV19	TRBJ1-1	NA	CASSNTGAYTEAFF	TGTGCCAGTAGTAACACAGGCGCATACACTGAAGCTTTCTTT
15	TRBD1	TRBV7-6	TRBJ2-7	NA	CASSLGQGLSHEQYF	TGTGCCAGCAGCTTAGGACAGGGCTTGTCCCACGAGCAGTACTTC
15	NA	TRBV5-6	TRBJ1-1	NA	CASSLVGGGNTEAFF	TGTGCCAGCAGCTTGGTCGGCGGTGGCAACACTGAAGCTTTCTTT
15	NA	TRBV6-1	TRBJ2-7	NA	CASSAQTGQGSEQYF	TGTGCCAGCAGTGCGCAAACAGGCCAGGGAAGCGAGCAGTACTTC
16	NA	TRBV5-6	TRBJ1-3	NA	CASSRYLESSGNTIYF	TGTGCCAGCAGTCGATATTTAGAGAGCTCTGGAAACACCATATATTTT
13	TRBD1	TRBV5-6	TRBJ1-2	NA	CASSPGTGYGYTF	TGTGCCAGCAGCCCCGGGACAGGCTATGGCTACACCTTC
13	NA	TRBV9	TRBJ2-1	NA	CASSVGLLNEQFF	TGTGCCAGCAGCGTCGGGTTGTTAAATGAGCAGTTCTTC
15	NA	TRBV7-8	TRBJ2-3	once	CASSSSRSGTDTQYF	TGTGCCAGCAGCTCATCAAGGAGTGGCACAGATACGCAGTATTTT
15	NA	TRBV11-1	TRBJ2-1	NA	CASRPPSAHLNEQFF	TGTGCCAGCAGACCCCCAAGCGCCCACCTCAATGAGCAGTTCTTC
15	TRBD2	TRBV6-4	TRBJ2-7	NA	CASSVASGAVYEQYF	TGTGCCAGCAGTGTGGCTAGCGGGGCTGTATACGAGCAGTACTTC
14	NA	TRBV5-4	TRBJ2-1	few	CASSYRAPNYEQFF	TGTGCCAGCAGCTACAGAGCCCCCAATTATGAGCAGTTCTTC
14	NA	TRBV27	TRBJ1-4	NA	CASRNPGSNEKLFF	TGTGCCAGCAGAAACCCGGGATCTAATGAAAAACTGTTTTTT
15	NA	TRBV5-5	TRBJ2-7	NA	CASSYQPTGNYEQYF	TGTGCCAGCAGCTACCAACCAACAGGGAACTACGAGCAGTACTTC
19	TRBD1	TRBV29-1	TRBJ1-2	once	CSVRSFLVDREGGNYGYTF	TGCAGCGTTCGATCCTTTCTGGTGGACAGGGAGGGAGGGAACTATGGCTACACCTTC
16	TRBD1	TRBV19	TRBJ2-3	NA	CASSMRQGKVTDTQYF	TGTGCCAGTAGTATGCGACAGGGAAAAGTGACAGATACGCAGTATTTT
14	TRBD1	TRBV2	TRBJ1-2	few	CASSEWTGDDGYTF	TGTGCCAGCAGTGAATGGACAGGGGATGATGGCTACACCTTC
13	NA	TRBV19	TRBJ2-7	NA	CASSIVLSYEQYF	TGTGCCAGTAGTATAGTACTCTCCTACGAGCAGTACTTC
13	NA	TRBV14	TRBJ2-7	once	CASSQDHGKGQYF	TGTGCCAGCAGCCAAGATCACGGGAAGGGGCAGTACTTC
13	NA	TRBV2	TRBJ1-1	NA	CASSEDGTPGPFF	TGTGCCAGCAGTGAAGATGGGACACCAGGACCTTTCTTT